This note documents a single T cell receptor (beta chain) sequence. The antigen is undetermined. The sample originates from a study of cytomegalovirus exposure and HLA in healthy donors. Study-level points and caveats: The authors later found TCR association rates varying by HLA locus, with DRB1 most and HLA-C fewest. A previous analysis found most TCR beta V segments productive roughly 90% or roughly 30% of the time. A later analysis appeared to link common viral pathogens to several of the most significant clusters.

The primer mix had 60 Vbeta and 13 Jbeta primers. Method: immunoSEQ multiplex PCR; TCRdb's copy keeps in-frame clones and lacks some. The sample consists of roughly 180,000 clones, about 82% of them appearing once. Sequenced sample: PBMCs. The clonotype originates from a woman aged 18 to 35 in good health and CMV-seronegative.

CDR3 bases: TGTGCCAGCAGTGATGGACAGGGAACGAACACTGAAGCTTTCTTT. Translated: CASSDGQGTNTEAFF. The V call is TRBV6-4, the J call TRBJ1-1; the match to TRBD1 covers 8 bases. In germline, CDR1 is MRHNA, CDR2 SNTAGT. The CDR3 length is 15 residues. V trimming: 3 bases; J trimming: 1 base; junction bases outside the gene matches: 4.